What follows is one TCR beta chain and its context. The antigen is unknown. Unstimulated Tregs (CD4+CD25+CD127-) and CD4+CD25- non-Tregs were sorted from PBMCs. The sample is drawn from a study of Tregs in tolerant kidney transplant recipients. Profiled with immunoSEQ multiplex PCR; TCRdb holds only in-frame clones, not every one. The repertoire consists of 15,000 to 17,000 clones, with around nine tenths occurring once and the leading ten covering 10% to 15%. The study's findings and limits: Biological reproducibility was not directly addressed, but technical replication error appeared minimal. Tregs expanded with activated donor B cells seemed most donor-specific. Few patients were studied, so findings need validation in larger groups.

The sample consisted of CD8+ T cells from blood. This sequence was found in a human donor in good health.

Here the CDR3 reads CASRLTGGGYNEQFF. Written as DNA, the CDR3 is TGTGCCAGCAGGCTGACAGGGGGTGGGTACAATGAGCAGTTCTTC. The V gene is TRBV6-5, the J gene TRBJ2-1, with 9 bases aligning to TRBD1. Germline V gene sequence: CDR1 MNHEY, CDR2 SVGAGI. V gave up 6 bases and J gave up 4 bases; unmatched junction bases: 7. The CDR3 contains 15 residues.